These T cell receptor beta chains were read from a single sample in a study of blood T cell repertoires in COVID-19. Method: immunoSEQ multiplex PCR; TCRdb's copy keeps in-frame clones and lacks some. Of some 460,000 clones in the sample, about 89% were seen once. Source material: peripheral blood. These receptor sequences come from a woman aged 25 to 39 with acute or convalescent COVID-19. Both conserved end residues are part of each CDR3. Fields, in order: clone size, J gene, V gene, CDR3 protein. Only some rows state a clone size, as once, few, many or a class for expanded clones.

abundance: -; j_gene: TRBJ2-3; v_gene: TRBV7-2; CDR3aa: CASSSDRGESDTQYF
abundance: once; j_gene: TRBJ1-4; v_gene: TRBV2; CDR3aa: CASTRVWTVPGNEKLFF
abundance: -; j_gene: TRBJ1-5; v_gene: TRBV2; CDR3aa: CASSVSGEHQPQHF
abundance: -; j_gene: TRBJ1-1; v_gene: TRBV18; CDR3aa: CASSPNIAESGFF
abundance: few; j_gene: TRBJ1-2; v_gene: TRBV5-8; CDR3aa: CASSAPGRSYGYTF
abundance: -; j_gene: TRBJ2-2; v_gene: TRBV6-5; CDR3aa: CASRRGPGELFF
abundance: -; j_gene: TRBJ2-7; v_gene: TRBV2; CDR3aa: CASSGVAGMTYEQYF
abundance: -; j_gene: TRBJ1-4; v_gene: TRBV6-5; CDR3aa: CASSRTAATNEKLFF
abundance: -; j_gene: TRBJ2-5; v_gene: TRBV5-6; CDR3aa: CASRRDFQETQYF
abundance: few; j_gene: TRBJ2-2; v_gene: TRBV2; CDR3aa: CASSNRTGTITGELFF
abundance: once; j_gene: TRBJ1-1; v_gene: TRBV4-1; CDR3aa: CASSQDMWQGNRKAFF
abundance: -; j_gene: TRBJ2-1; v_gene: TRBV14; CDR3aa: CASSQWYRVVVGEQFF
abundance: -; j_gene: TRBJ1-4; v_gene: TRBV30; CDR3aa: CAWEGPGQQNERLFF
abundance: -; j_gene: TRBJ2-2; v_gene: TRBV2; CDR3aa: CASSEQGRANTGELFF
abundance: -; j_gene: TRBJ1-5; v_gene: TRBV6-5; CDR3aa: CASRSGVSQSRPQHF
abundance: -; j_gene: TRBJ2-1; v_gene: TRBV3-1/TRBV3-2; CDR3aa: CASSQVRGGSSSYNEQFF
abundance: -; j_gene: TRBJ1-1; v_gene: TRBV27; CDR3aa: CASSLLGGRDTEAFF
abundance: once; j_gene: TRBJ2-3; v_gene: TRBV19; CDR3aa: CASSMGRLGTDTQYF
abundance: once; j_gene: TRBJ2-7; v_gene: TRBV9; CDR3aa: CASSPGRGVAYEQYF
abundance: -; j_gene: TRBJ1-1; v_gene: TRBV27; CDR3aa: CASSLLESAEAFF
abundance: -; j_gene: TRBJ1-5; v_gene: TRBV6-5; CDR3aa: CASRTDRSNQPQHF
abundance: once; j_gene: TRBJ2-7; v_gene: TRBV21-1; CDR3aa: CAIDQGGISYEQYF
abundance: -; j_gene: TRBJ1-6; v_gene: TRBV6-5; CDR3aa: CASRRTGDSPLHF
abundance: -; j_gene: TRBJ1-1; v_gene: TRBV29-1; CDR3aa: CSAMTGDTEAFF
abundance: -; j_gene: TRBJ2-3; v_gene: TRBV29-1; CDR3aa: CSVAGTSDSTDTQYF
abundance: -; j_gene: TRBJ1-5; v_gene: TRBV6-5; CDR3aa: CASRSDRNSIGAQHF
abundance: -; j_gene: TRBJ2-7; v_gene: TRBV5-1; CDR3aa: CASSVFTGDAYEQYF